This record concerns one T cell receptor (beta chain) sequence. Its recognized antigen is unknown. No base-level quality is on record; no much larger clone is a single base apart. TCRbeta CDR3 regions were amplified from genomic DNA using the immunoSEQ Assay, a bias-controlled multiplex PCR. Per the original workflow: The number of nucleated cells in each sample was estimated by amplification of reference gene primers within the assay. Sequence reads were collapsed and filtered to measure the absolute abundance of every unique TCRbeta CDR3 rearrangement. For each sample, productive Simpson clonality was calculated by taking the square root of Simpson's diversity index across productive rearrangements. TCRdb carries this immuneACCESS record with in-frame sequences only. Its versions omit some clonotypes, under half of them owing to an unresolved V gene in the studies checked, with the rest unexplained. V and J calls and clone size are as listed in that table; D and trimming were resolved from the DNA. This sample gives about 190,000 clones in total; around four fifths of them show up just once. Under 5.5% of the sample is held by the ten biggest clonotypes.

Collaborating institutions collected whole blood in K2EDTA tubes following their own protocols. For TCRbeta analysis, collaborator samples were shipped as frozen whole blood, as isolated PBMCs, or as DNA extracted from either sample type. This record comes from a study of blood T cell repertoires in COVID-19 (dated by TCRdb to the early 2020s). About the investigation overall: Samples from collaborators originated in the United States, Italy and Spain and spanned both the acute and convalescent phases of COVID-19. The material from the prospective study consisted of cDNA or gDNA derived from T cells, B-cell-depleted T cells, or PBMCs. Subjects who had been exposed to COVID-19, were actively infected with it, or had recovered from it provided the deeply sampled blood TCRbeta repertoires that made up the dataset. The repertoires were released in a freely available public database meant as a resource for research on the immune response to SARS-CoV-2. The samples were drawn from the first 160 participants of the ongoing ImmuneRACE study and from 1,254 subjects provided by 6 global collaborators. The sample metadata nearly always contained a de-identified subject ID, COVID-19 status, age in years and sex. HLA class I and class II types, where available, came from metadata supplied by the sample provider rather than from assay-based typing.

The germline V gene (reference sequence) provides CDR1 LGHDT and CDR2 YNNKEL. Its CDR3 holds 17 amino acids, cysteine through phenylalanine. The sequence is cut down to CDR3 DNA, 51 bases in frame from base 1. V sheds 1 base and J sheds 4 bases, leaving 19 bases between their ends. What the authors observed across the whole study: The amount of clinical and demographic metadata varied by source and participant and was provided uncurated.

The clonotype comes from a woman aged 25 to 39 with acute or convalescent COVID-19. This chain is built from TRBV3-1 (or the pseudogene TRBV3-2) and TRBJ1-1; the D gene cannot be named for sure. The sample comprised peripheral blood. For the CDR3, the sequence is CASSQGPGGSEGTEAFF. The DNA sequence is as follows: TGTGCCAGCAGCCAAGGTCCGGGTGGATCGGAGGGCACTGAAGCTTTCTTT.